This T cell receptor (beta chain) derives from a study of blood T cell repertoires in COVID-19. This clone was recorded only once. In the original processing: For nucleated cells, counts were estimated from reference gene primer amplification. Libraries were prepared by immunoSEQ multiplex PCR; TCRdb keeps only in-frame clonotypes and omits some of them. For V, J and clone size, that table is used; D and trimming come from the DNA. Among approximately 87,000 clones listed, approximately 80% were seen once. The origin of this receptor is a woman over 75 with acute or convalescent COVID-19. Material for sequencing was peripheral blood.

The CDR3 here is CASRETSYEQFF. CDR3 in DNA: TGTGCCAGCAGGGAAACTAGCTATGAGCAGTTCTTC. This sequence joins TRBV2 and TRBJ2-1, with a possible D match to TRBD2 (6 bases). V shed 6 bases and J shed 8 bases, with 11 bases lying between them. CDR1 and CDR2 from the germline V gene are SNHLY and FYNNEI. This CDR3 spans 12 amino acids.